This entry is about one TCR beta chain. Libraries were prepared by immunoSEQ multiplex PCR; TCRdb keeps only in-frame clonotypes and omits some of them. The sample has around 560,000 clones, around 96% seen once. The V gene's germline CDR1 is SEHNR and CDR2 FQNEAQ (reference sequence). The CDR3 totals 16 residues. V gave up 4 bases and J gave up 3 bases; unmatched junction bases: 10. This specimen belongs to a study of shared clonotypes between healthy human individuals. Cells designated naive CD8 were CD45RO-negative and were positively selected for CCR7, with terminally differentiated effector memory CD45RA+ cells excluded.

The chain uses TRBV7-9 and TRBJ2-7; 9 nucleotides line up with TRBD2. The TCR sequence derives from a woman aged 25 to 39 in good health. Sequencing was done on a sample of naive CD8+ T cells sorted from blood. In nucleotides, the CDR3 is TGTGCCAGCAGCTATCCGGCTAGCGGGAAATTCTACGAGCAGTACTTC. Translation: CASSYPASGKFYEQYF.